A selection of T cell receptor beta chains follows, all from one sample in a study of blood T cell repertoires in COVID-19. Method: immunoSEQ multiplex PCR; TCRdb's copy keeps in-frame clones and lacks some. The table shows about 190,000 clones, with roughly 78% occurring only once. The material sequenced was peripheral blood. The source is a woman older than 75 with active or convalescent COVID-19. CDR3s include the opening cysteine and the closing phenylalanine or tryptophan. Rows may omit the clone size; those that give it use once, few, many or a size class.

v_call	j_call	clone_size	cdr3_length	cdr3_aa
TRBV10-3	TRBJ1-5	-	15	CAISVRQGGNQPQHF
TRBV28	TRBJ1-2	-	15	CASRPGTAQAHGYTF
TRBV28	TRBJ2-5	-	15	CASSRHGQGSETQYF
TRBV6-2/TRBV6-3	TRBJ2-7	-	20	CASSWSISGTSGGSSYEQYF
TRBV18	TRBJ2-5	-	13	CASSAGYQETQYF
TRBV19	TRBJ1-2	few	14	CASSPRQGPYGYTF
TRBV7-9	TRBJ1-2	-	10	CASSLPPYTF
TRBV6-1	TRBJ1-5	-	17	CASSATRGGLGNQPQHF
TRBV4-2	TRBJ2-5	-	17	CASSQRGSGGASETQYF
TRBV5-1	TRBJ1-1	-	13	CASSLGGGAEAFF
TRBV10-3	TRBJ1-1	-	17	CAISGDRGSASGTEAFF
TRBV5-1	TRBJ2-3	-	16	CASSFGGGDSTDTQYF
TRBV7-2	TRBJ1-3	-	13	CASSSFSGNTIYF
TRBV5-5	TRBJ2-3	-	13	CASSSDRADTQYF
TRBV10-3	TRBJ1-1	-	14	CAISEFSLNTEAFF
TRBV2	TRBJ1-2	many	12	CASKTGGDGYTF
TRBV27	TRBJ2-1	-	12	CASRPDYGEQFF
TRBV5-1	TRBJ1-1	-	15	CASSAGQGRNTEAFF
TRBV3-1/TRBV3-2	TRBJ2-5	-	14	CASSQGTGAGTQYF
TRBV7-2	TRBJ1-1	-	14	CASSFQGLDTEAFF
TRBV28	TRBJ2-3	-	15	CASSQIKGVPVTQYF
TRBV18	TRBJ1-5	-	16	CASSLGTGGVNQPQHF
TRBV28	TRBJ1-2	-	17	CATPGARGTGSVGGYTF
TRBV5-4	TRBJ2-3	few	13	CASSWQEADTQYF
TRBV29-1	TRBJ1-2	-	13	CSVAPDREAGYTF
TRBV5-4	TRBJ2-3	-	16	CASSLAGGQGINTQYF
TRBV6-2/TRBV6-3	TRBJ2-3	few	12	CASSYVAGGPYF
TRBV19	TRBJ2-7	few	15	CASSIRQGPGYEQYF
TRBV6-5	TRBJ2-1	-	15	CASTSDRRSYNEQFF
TRBV6-6	TRBJ1-2	once	15	CASSPLGDLNYGYTF
TRBV19	TRBJ1-2	-	14	CASSLGSGNYGYTF
TRBV29-1	TRBJ1-1	once	13	CSVEVQLNTEAFF
TRBV20-1	TRBJ2-5	-	14	CSASGSGVAETQYF
TRBV7-8	TRBJ2-7	few	15	CASSLGQGAGYEQYF
TRBV6-2/TRBV6-3	TRBJ1-6	-	15	CASSYQGAYNSPLHF
TRBV2	TRBJ1-6	-	15	CASRDNRGVNSPLHF